This T cell receptor (beta chain) was observed in a study of early T cells in non-severe SARS-CoV-2 infection. Study-wide background: Sequencing targeted bulk RNA from unsorted whole blood, leaving chains unpaired. Study conclusions and caveats: There was a bias toward anti-spike CD8 responses in VDJdb matching, which missed private and CD4 specificities.

Individual cDNA molecules each received unique molecular identifiers attached to them. TCRdb fed the 5' RACE reads into MiXCR, producing one record per CDR3 protein. Of about 60,000 distinct CDR3 sequences listed, approximately 9.3% are singletons. V gave up 3 bases and J gave up 4 bases; unmatched junction bases: 8. Germline-derived CDR1 and CDR2 are MNHEY and SMNVEV (reference sequence). This CDR3 is built from 15 residues. This clonotype was found many times. Its antigen is still unknown. The TCR sequence derives from an adult who was a healthcare worker with PCR-confirmed SARS-CoV-2 infection or an uninfected control (not recorded which). Sequenced: whole blood. This chain links TRBV27 with TRBJ2-5; 7 nucleotides match TRBD1. The CDR3 loop is CASSFQGQERETQYF. In nucleotides, the CDR3 is TGTGCCAGCAGTTTCCAAGGACAGGAGAGAGAGACCCAGTACTTC.